This T cell receptor (beta chain) was observed in a study of post-analysis software for immune sequencing data. About the study: Patients with relapsing-remitting, secondary progressive and progressive-relapsing multiple sclerosis courses were all represented. Study-wide results and caveats: Patients had higher frequencies than controls of four to six TRBV segments, including TRBV5-6, TRBV5-1 and TRBV20-1.

V lost 4 bases, J lost 3 bases, and 6 bases stayed unmatched. Germline assignment: CDR1 DFQATT and CDR2 SNEGSKA (reference sequence). CDR3 length: 13 residues. Unique molecular identifiers tagged the TCR beta cDNA libraries. Starting from about 0.94 to 9.7 million T cells, the study yielded about 490,000 cDNA molecules. TCRdb reanalysed the PCR reads using MiXCR and keeps one entry per CDR3 protein. Of about 820,000 distinct CDR3 sequences listed, approximately 53% are singletons. As regards this clonotype: The antigen is not known.

V and J are TRBV20-1 and TRBJ2-7; the match to TRBD1 covers 7 bases. Input material: blood. The source is a girl aged 10-17 years with multiple sclerosis. The CDR3 protein is CSAKGQSVYEQYF. In nucleotides, the CDR3 is TGCAGTGCTAAGGGACAGTCGGTCTACGAGCAGTACTTC.